This T cell receptor beta chain was captured by sequencing in a study of T cells in localized non-small cell lung cancer. The method was immunoSEQ multiplex PCR; TCRdb's version includes in-frame clones alone and lacks a portion of them. The sample records roughly 2,700 clones, over 25% being singletons. Trimming took 2 bases from V and 6 from J; bases not matched to a gene: 5. The CDR3 totals 15 residues. From germline, CDR1 is MDHEN and CDR2 SYDVKM. The clonotype comes from a female donor of 60 years or more with stage II squamous cell lung carcinoma. This specimen consisted of lung tumor tissue, obtained before any cancer treatment. The chain couples TRBV28 to TRBJ2-1; TRBD2 aligns across 9 bases. CDR3 sequence: CASSLIRGGGNEQFF. The CDR3 coding sequence is TGTGCCAGCAGTTTAATCCGCGGGGGGGGCAATGAGCAGTTCTTC.